This TCR beta chain was captured by sequencing in a study of cytomegalovirus exposure and HLA in healthy donors. Overall study findings and caveats: Investigators reported some 150 TCR beta chains as tied to cytomegalovirus. Upon later analysis, TCR association rates were observed to vary by HLA locus, being highest for DRB1 and lowest for HLA-C. Specificity for CMV antigens was confirmed in vitro for a few of the CMV-associated chains. Sequencing likely caused a cluster of highly shared sequence variants.

The junction had 4 bases not matched to a gene; V was cut back by 0 bases and J by 5 bases. There are 16 residues in the CDR3. Germline V CDR1 and CDR2: MNHEY, SVGAGI. In the PCR, 60 Vbeta and 13 Jbeta primers were used. The assay was immunoSEQ multiplex PCR, and TCRdb's table has in-frame clones only and misses some. Here the sample table reports fewer than 45,000 clones. Concerning this clone: The antigen is unknown.

This TCR came from a woman aged 25 to 39 in good health and CMV-seronegative. This chain uses TRBV6-5 with TRBJ2-1, with TRBD2 matching over 10 bases. Sequenced material: PBMCs. This CDR3 reads CASSYSGLAFNNEQFF. Written as DNA, the CDR3 is TGTGCCAGCAGTTACTCGGGACTAGCGTTCAACAATGAGCAGTTCTTC.